These 2 T cell receptor beta chains were all obtained from the same sample, sequenced in a study of CD8 T cells in Susac syndrome (dated by TCRdb to the late 2010s). Library preparation employed the immunoSEQ multiplex PCR assay. RNA was extracted with the RNeasy kit and 0.5 to 1 ug was reverse transcribed using random hexamers. TCRdb ran its own pipeline on the public reads, namely fastp trimming at Q25 and MiXCR clone calling, and kept in-frame beta chains. Rows are combined by CDR3 protein, so each entry shows the most common genes and DNA. The sample yields a few hundred thousand distinct CDR3 sequences; around 93% were counted once. The top ten clones comprise about 0.14% of the sample. Source material: CD4+ T cells from PBMCs. The receptors derive from a human donor with Susac syndrome.

The chain has TRBV6-6 and TRBJ2-7; D may be TRBD2 (6 bases). V lost 8 bases and J lost 2, with 10 bases in between. Germline-derived CDR1 and CDR2 are MNHNY and SVGAGI (reference sequence). The CDR3 sequence is 12 residues long. CDR3 amino acids: CASGGTPYEQYF. CDR3 DNA: TGTGCCAGCGGAGGGACGCCCTACGAGCAGTACTTC.

The CDR3 is CSAFRGSGETQYF. The CDR3 coding sequence is TGCAGTGCGTTCAGGGGGTCCGGAGAGACCCAGTACTTC. The chain couples TRBV20-1 to TRBJ2-5; 7 bases are a match to TRBD1. This CDR3 spans 13 amino acids. V lost 6 bases to trimming and J lost 4 bases; unmatched junction nucleotides: 8. CDR1 and CDR2 (germline): DFQATT, SNEGSKA (reference sequence).